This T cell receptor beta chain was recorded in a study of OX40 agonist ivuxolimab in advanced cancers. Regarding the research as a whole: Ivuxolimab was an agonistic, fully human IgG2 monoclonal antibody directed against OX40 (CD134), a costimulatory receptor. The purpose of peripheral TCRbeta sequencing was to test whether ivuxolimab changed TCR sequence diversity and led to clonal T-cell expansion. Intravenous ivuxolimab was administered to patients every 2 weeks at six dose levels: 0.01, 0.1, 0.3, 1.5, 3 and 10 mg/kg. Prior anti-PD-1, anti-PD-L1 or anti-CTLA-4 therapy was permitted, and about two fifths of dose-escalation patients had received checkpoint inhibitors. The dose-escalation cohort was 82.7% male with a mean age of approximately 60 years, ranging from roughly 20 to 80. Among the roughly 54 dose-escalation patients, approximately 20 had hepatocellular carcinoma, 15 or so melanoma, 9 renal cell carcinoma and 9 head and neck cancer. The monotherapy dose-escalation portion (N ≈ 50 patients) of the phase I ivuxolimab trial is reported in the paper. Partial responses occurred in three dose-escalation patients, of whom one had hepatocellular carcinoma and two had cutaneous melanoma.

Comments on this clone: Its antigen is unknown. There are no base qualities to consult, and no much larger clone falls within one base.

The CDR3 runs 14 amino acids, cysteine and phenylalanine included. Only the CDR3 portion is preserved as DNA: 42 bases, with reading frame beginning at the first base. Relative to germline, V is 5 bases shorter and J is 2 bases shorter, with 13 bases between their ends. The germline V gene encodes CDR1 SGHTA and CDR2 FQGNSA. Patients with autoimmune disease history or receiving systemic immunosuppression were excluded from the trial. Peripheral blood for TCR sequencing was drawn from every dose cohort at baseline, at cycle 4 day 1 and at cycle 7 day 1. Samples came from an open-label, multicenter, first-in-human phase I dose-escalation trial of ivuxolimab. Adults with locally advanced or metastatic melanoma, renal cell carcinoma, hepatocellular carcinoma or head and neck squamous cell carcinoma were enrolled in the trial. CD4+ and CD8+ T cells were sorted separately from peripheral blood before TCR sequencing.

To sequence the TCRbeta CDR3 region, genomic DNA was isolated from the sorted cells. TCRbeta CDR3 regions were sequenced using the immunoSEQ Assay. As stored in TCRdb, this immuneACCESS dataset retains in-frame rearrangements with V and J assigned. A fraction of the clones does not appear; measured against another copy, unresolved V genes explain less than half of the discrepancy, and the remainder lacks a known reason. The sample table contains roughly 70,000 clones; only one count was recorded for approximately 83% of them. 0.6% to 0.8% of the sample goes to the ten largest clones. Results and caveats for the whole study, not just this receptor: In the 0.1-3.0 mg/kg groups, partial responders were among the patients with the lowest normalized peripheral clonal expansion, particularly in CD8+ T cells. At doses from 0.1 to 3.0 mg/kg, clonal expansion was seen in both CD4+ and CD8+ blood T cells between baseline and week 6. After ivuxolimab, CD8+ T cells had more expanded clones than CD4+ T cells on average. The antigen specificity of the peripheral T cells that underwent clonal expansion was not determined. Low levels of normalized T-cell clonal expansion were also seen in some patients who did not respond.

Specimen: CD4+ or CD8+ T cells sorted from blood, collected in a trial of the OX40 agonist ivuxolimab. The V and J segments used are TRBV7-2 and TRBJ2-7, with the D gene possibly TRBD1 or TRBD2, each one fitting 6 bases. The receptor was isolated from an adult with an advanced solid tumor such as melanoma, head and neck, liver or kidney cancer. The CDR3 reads CASSLKGGTYEQYF. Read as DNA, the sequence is TGTGCCAGCAGCCTCAAGGGGGGTACCTACGAGCAGTACTTC.